Following are 14 T cell receptor beta chains from one sample sequenced in a study of control samples from healthy donors and cancer patients. Using immunoSEQ multiplex PCR, the repertoire was profiled, and TCRdb retains in-frame clones only, with some absent. The data show 51,000 or so clones, about 80% seen once. The material sequenced was blood. These receptors originate from a man between 65 and 85 years old in good health.

The chain carries TRBV27 and TRBJ1-4; D remains ambiguous. The CDR3 loop spans 15 amino acids. Trimming took off 5 bases at V and 3 bases at J, with 13 bases between the two ends. From germline, CDR1 is MNHEY and CDR2 SMNVEV (reference sequence). This chain's CDR3 is CASSPPEAANEKLFF. The CDR3 DNA reads TGTGCCAGCAGTCCCCCCGAGGCGGCTAATGAAAAACTGTTTTTT.

This chain uses TRBV7-6 with TRBJ2-2; D gene uncertain. The CDR3 is 16 amino acids. Trimming stripped 2 bases from V and 0 bases from J, with 10 bases between. The germline V gene encodes CDR1 SGHVS and CDR2 FNYEAQ. The CDR3 is CASSLYPNTNTGELFF. The CDR3 coding sequence is TGTGCCAGCAGCTTATACCCGAATACGAACACCGGGGAGCTGTTTTTT.

The sample holds a few counts of this clone. The gene calls are TRBV7-7 and TRBJ2-2; D is unclear. This CDR3 spans 14 amino acids. The V gene's germline CDR1 is SSHAT and CDR2 FNYEAQ (reference sequence). V lost 4 bases and J lost 4, with 10 bases in between. The CDR3 sequence: CASSSYLGTGELFF. CDR3 sequence (DNA): TGTGCCAGCAGCTCCTATCTGGGCACCGGGGAGCTGTTTTTT.

Points on this clone: Within the sample, other DNA sequences also encode this same CDR3. The chain recombines TRBV6-4 with TRBJ2-3; D gene ambiguous. The CDR3 is made up of 12 amino acids. Germline CDR1 MRHNA, CDR2 SNTAGT. V dropped 3 bases and J dropped 3 bases, with 4 bases sitting between them. The CDR3 region has the DNA TGTGCCAGCAGTGATTTGACAGATACGCAGTATTTT. Its protein product is CASSDLTDTQYF.

The V and J genes are TRBV5-1 and TRBJ2-7; TRBD2 matches 7 bases. This CDR3 spans 15 amino acids. Trimming at V came to 4 bases and at J to 2 bases, leaving 9 bases not matched to a gene. Germline V lookup: CDR1 SGHRS, CDR2 YFSETQ. CDR3 loop: CASSRDASGPYEQYF. CDR3 nucleotide sequence: TGCGCCAGCAGCAGGGACGCTAGCGGTCCCTACGAGCAGTACTTC. The variable domain in full, with the rest retrieved from reference TRBV5-1 and TRBJ2-7, is KAGVTQTPRYLIKTRGQQVTLSCSPISGHRSVSWYQQTPGQGLQFLFEYFSETQRNKGNFPGRFSGRQFSNSRSEMNVSTLELGDSALYLCASSRDASGPYEQYFGPGTRLTVT.

The chain is built from TRBV18 and TRBJ2-1, with 10 bases matching TRBD2. The CDR3 covers 15 residues. Germline V gives CDR1 KGHSH, CDR2 LQKENI. The V segment lost 5 bases and the J segment 6 bases; nucleotides outside the gene matches: 7. In nucleotides, the CDR3 is TGTGCCAGCTCATCCACTAGCGGGATGTCCAATGAGCAGTTCTTC. Translation gives CASSSTSGMSNEQFF.

The rearrangement links TRBV27 to TRBJ2-7, with 9 bases lining up with TRBD1. Germline loops: CDR1 MNHEY, CDR2 SMNVEV (reference sequence). The J segment lost 4 bases and the V segment lost 2 bases, leaving 6 bases of the junction unmatched. The CDR3 has 15 amino acids. CDR3 in DNA: TGTGCCAGCAGTTTAACCCGGGACAGGGTGTACGAGCAGTACTTC. It translates to CASSLTRDRVYEQYF.

V gene TRBV3-1 (or the pseudogene TRBV3-2) combines with J gene TRBJ1-5; D unresolved. The CDR3 is 12 amino acids. V shed 1 base and J shed 11 bases, with 9 bases lying between them. Germline values: CDR1 LGHDT, CDR2 YNNKEL (reference sequence). The CDR3 nucleotides read TGTGCCAGCAGCCAAGGGCAATTAGCCCAGCATTTT. This sequence encodes CASSQGQLAQHF.

The genes are TRBV5-4 and TRBJ2-7; 11 bases match TRBD1. V lost 3 bases to trimming and J lost 3 bases; unmatched junction nucleotides: 2. CDR1 is SGHNT, CDR2 YYREEE, per germline (reference sequence). The CDR3 extends over 14 amino acids. The CDR3 protein is CASSSGTGGYEQYF. In DNA, the CDR3 is TGTGCCAGCAGCTCCGGGACAGGGGGCTACGAGCAGTACTTC.

This rearrangement joins TRBV7-2 to TRBJ2-5; 9 nucleotides match TRBD2. Germline-derived CDR1 and CDR2 are SGHTA and FQGNSA. The CDR3 is 15 residues long. V gave up 5 bases and J gave up 4 bases; unmatched junction bases: 8. The CDR3 nucleotides are TGTGCCAGCAGCCTAAATTTAGCGGGAGTAGAGACCCAGTACTTC. It translates to CASSLNLAGVETQYF. Variable domain in full (rest from reference TRBV7-2 and TRBJ2-5): GAGVSQSPSNKVTEKGKDVELRCDPISGHTALYWYRQSLGQGLEFLIYFQGNSAPDKSGLPSDRFSAERTGGSVSTLTIQRTQQEDSAVYLCASSLNLAGVETQYFGPGTRLLVL.

This sequence joins TRBV5-1 and TRBJ2-4; D remains ambiguous. V lost 4 bases and J lost 0, with 8 bases in between. Germline values: CDR1 SGHRS, CDR2 YFSETQ. CDR3 length: 14 residues. The CDR3 bases are TGCGCCAGCAGCCTGTCGGTAGCCAAAAACATTCAGTACTTC. Amino acids: CASSLSVAKNIQYF.

The J gene is TRBJ1-6, the V gene TRBV3-1 (or the pseudogene TRBV3-2); the D gene is possibly TRBD1 (5 bases). Germline V gene lookup returns CDR1 LGHDT and CDR2 YNNKEL (reference sequence). V shed 4 bases and J shed 14 bases, with 18 bases lying between them. The CDR3 consists of 14 residues. DNA for the CDR3: TGTGCCAGCAGCCCTACTTCTGCAGGGCTCACCCTCCACTTT. It is translated as CASSPTSAGLTLHF.

CDR3 region: CASSATNEKLFF. The CDR3, as DNA: TGTGCCAGCAGCGCAACTAATGAAAAACTGTTTTTT. J is TRBJ1-4 and V is TRBV27; D unresolved. The CDR3 runs to 12 residues. The V end lost 6 bases, the J end lost 0 bases, and 2 bases lay between the germline ends. Germline V gene lookup returns CDR1 MNHEY and CDR2 SMNVEV (reference sequence).

V is TRBV6-5 and J is TRBJ1-5; weak D call: TRBD1 (5 bases). The V and J ends lost 6 bases and 6 bases respectively, with 15 bases between them. This CDR3 spans 14 amino acids. The V gene's germline CDR1 is MNHEY and CDR2 SVGAGI. CDR3 protein: CASSHGGPSQPQHF. In DNA, the CDR3 is TGTGCCAGCAGCCACGGGGGACCAAGTCAGCCCCAGCATTTT.